This TCR beta chain was obtained from a study of blood T cells in healthy people across ages. A second roughly 6 to 11 cycle PCR used barcoded and J-beta primers. One entry per CDR3 protein results from TCRdb running MiXCR on the 5' RACE reads. The table records 850,000 to 1,100,000 distinct CDR3 sequences, 35% to 45% of them present only once. Total RNA extraction produced at least 6 micrograms (per sample) for the study. The CDR3 sequence is 14 residues long. V gave up 3 bases and J gave up 4 bases, with 11 bases separating them. Germline V gene sequence: CDR1 SGDLS, CDR2 YYNGEE. About this clonotype itself: As yet, its antigen is unknown.

Study outcomes and limitations: Per million T cells, TCR beta diversity dropped about linearly as age rose. Unsorted PBMCs ruled out conclusive naive versus antigen-experienced comparison. Estimated diversity that came from one million T cells was considered an underestimate.

V usage is TRBV9 and J usage is TRBJ1-5; maybe TRBD1 (5 bases). The sample was blood. The receptor was isolated from a man younger than 35 in good health. CDR3: CASSGGELNQPQHF. The CDR3 bases are TGTGCCAGCAGCGGGGGGGAGCTAAATCAGCCCCAGCATTTT. The whole variable domain, filled in from reference TRBV9 and TRBJ1-5, reads DSGVTQTPKHLITATGQRVTLRCSPRSGDLSVYWYQQSLDQGLQFLIQYYNGEERAKGNILERFSAQQFPDLHSELNLSSLELGDSALYFCASSGGELNQPQHFGDGTRLSIL.